A selection of T cell receptor beta chains follows, all from one sample in a study of cytomegalovirus exposure and HLA in healthy donors. The table came from immunoSEQ multiplex PCR; TCRdb's copy has only in-frame clones and leaves some out. The sample lists more than 75,000 clones, 75% to 85% occurring once. Material for sequencing was PBMCs. These receptor sequences come from a woman aged 35 to 49 in good health and CMV-seronegative. Both conserved end residues are part of each CDR3. The order of the fields is J gene, clone size, D gene, V gene, CDR3 DNA, CDR3 protein. A D gene is named only where the DNA matches it firmly. Size is stated for part of the rows, as once, few or many counts, or as a class when the clone is expanded.

j_call: TRBJ2-5
clone_size: -
d_call: -
v_call: TRBV18
cdr3_nt: TGTGCCAGCTCAGAACTTCAAGAGACCCAGTACTTC
cdr3_aa: CASSELQETQYF

j_call: TRBJ1-6
clone_size: few
d_call: TRBD1
v_call: TRBV6-5
cdr3_nt: TGTGCCAGCACCCCGGGGACAGGTGATTCACCCCTCAACTTT
cdr3_aa: CASTPGTGDSPLNF

j_call: TRBJ2-3
clone_size: -
d_call: -
v_call: TRBV9
cdr3_nt: TGTGCCAGCAGCGTCGGACTTGGATTAGATACGCAGTATTTT
cdr3_aa: CASSVGLGLDTQYF

j_call: TRBJ2-2
clone_size: -
d_call: -
v_call: TRBV15
cdr3_nt: TGTGCCACCAGCATAGGTTCCACAGGGTCAGGGGAGCTGTTTTTT
cdr3_aa: CATSIGSTGSGELFF

j_call: TRBJ2-2
clone_size: -
d_call: -
v_call: TRBV7-2
cdr3_nt: TGTGCCAGCAGCTTGGACAGATACACCGGGGAGCTGTTTTTT
cdr3_aa: CASSLDRYTGELFF

j_call: TRBJ1-4
clone_size: once
d_call: -
v_call: TRBV5-6
cdr3_nt: TGTGCCAGCAGCCATGGGGGGAAGGATGAAAAACTGTTTTTT
cdr3_aa: CASSHGGKDEKLFF

j_call: TRBJ1-4
clone_size: -
d_call: -
v_call: TRBV30
cdr3_nt: TGTGCCTGGACCGGGGGGGCAACTAATGAAAAACTGTTTTTT
cdr3_aa: CAWTGGATNEKLFF

j_call: TRBJ1-3
clone_size: few
d_call: -
v_call: TRBV6-1
cdr3_nt: TGTGCCAGCAGTGAGGCCGCTGGAAACACCATATATTTT
cdr3_aa: CASSEAAGNTIYF

j_call: TRBJ2-7
clone_size: -
d_call: -
v_call: TRBV21-1
cdr3_nt: TGTGCCAGCAGCACAGACCCCGGGACAGGTATCTACGAGCAGTACTTC
cdr3_aa: CASSTDPGTGIYEQYF

j_call: TRBJ1-5
clone_size: -
d_call: TRBD1
v_call: TRBV11-2
cdr3_nt: TGTGCCAGCAGCCCCCAGGACAGGGTAGGACAGCCCCAGCATTTT
cdr3_aa: CASSPQDRVGQPQHF

j_call: TRBJ2-1
clone_size: once
d_call: TRBD1
v_call: TRBV5-6
cdr3_nt: TGTGCCAGCAGCTTGGTTGGACAGGGGGCCTACAATGAGCAGTTCTTC
cdr3_aa: CASSLVGQGAYNEQFF

j_call: TRBJ2-3
clone_size: -
d_call: TRBD2
v_call: TRBV4-2
cdr3_nt: TGTGCCAGCAGCCAAGAAACTAGCGGGGGGGCTATAGGTACGCAGTATTTT
cdr3_aa: CASSQETSGGAIGTQYF

j_call: TRBJ1-5
clone_size: -
d_call: -
v_call: TRBV19
cdr3_nt: TGTGCCAGTAGTATCTGGGCAGGGGTGGATCAGCCCCAGCATTTT
cdr3_aa: CASSIWAGVDQPQHF

j_call: TRBJ2-7
clone_size: -
d_call: TRBD1
v_call: TRBV7-9
cdr3_nt: TGTGCCAGCAGCTCCGGACAGGGCGGAACCTACGAGCAGTACTTC
cdr3_aa: CASSSGQGGTYEQYF

j_call: TRBJ1-1
clone_size: -
d_call: -
v_call: TRBV6-5
cdr3_nt: TGTGCCAGCAGTTACGGGCAGACTGGGGGGGCTTTCTTT
cdr3_aa: CASSYGQTGGAFF

j_call: TRBJ2-7
clone_size: once
d_call: TRBD1
v_call: TRBV5-1
cdr3_nt: TGCGCCAGCAGCTTGGATGGACAGGGGGCCTACGAGCAGTACTTC
cdr3_aa: CASSLDGQGAYEQYF

j_call: TRBJ2-3
clone_size: large
d_call: TRBD2
v_call: TRBV4-3
cdr3_nt: TGCGCCAGCAGCCCGTTCCGGGGGGGCCAGGATACGCAGTATTTT
cdr3_aa: CASSPFRGGQDTQYF

j_call: TRBJ2-7
clone_size: -
d_call: TRBD2
v_call: TRBV18
cdr3_nt: TGTGCCAGCTCCCGGACTAGCGGGGGGGAATACGAGCAGTACTTC
cdr3_aa: CASSRTSGGEYEQYF

j_call: TRBJ2-2
clone_size: once
d_call: -
v_call: TRBV27
cdr3_nt: TGTGCCAGCAGTCCCACAGGGCCTGGGGCCGGGGAGCTGTTTTTT
cdr3_aa: CASSPTGPGAGELFF

j_call: TRBJ2-1
clone_size: -
d_call: TRBD2
v_call: TRBV2
cdr3_nt: TGTGCCAGCAGTTTAGCGGGGGGGAACAATGAGCAGTTCTTC
cdr3_aa: CASSLAGGNNEQFF

j_call: TRBJ1-5
clone_size: -
d_call: TRBD1
v_call: TRBV4-1
cdr3_nt: TGCGCCAGCAGCCAAGAGAGGACAGGGCTACAGCCCCAGCATTTT
cdr3_aa: CASSQERTGLQPQHF

j_call: TRBJ2-3
clone_size: -
d_call: TRBD2
v_call: TRBV4-3
cdr3_nt: TGCGCCAGCAGCCGGATACTAGCGGGGGGACCAACAGATACGCAGTATTTT
cdr3_aa: CASSRILAGGPTDTQYF

j_call: TRBJ1-2
clone_size: once
d_call: TRBD1
v_call: TRBV6-5
cdr3_nt: TGTGCCAGCAGAAAACAGGGGGCAGTCGGCTATGGCTACACCTTC
cdr3_aa: CASRKQGAVGYGYTF

j_call: TRBJ2-1
clone_size: -
d_call: -
v_call: TRBV9
cdr3_nt: TGTGCCAGCAGCGTAGGAAGGGGCGGGGGCTCGAGCTCCTACAATGAGCAGTTCTTC
cdr3_aa: CASSVGRGGGSSSYNEQFF

j_call: TRBJ2-4
clone_size: -
d_call: -
v_call: TRBV30
cdr3_nt: TGTGCCTGGATGGGGGTCCGGGGGGCCAAAAACATTCAGTACTTC
cdr3_aa: CAWMGVRGAKNIQYF

j_call: TRBJ1-5
clone_size: -
d_call: TRBD1
v_call: TRBV30
cdr3_nt: TGTGCCTGGAGTCCAGGGACAGGGCCTCAGCCCCAGCATTTT
cdr3_aa: CAWSPGTGPQPQHF

j_call: TRBJ2-3
clone_size: few
d_call: TRBD2
v_call: TRBV6-6
cdr3_nt: TGTGCCAGCAGTTCGGTTAGCGGGACAGATACGCAGTATTTT
cdr3_aa: CASSSVSGTDTQYF

j_call: TRBJ2-3
clone_size: -
d_call: TRBD2
v_call: TRBV10-3
cdr3_nt: TGTGCCATCAGTACGCCGGGACTAGTTGCTGCAGATACGCAGTATTTT
cdr3_aa: CAISTPGLVAADTQYF

j_call: TRBJ1-1
clone_size: -
d_call: TRBD1
v_call: TRBV5-8
cdr3_nt: TGTGCCAGCAGCTTGGCCGACAGGGTGACTGCTGAAGCTTTCTTT
cdr3_aa: CASSLADRVTAEAFF

j_call: TRBJ2-7
clone_size: once
d_call: -
v_call: TRBV28
cdr3_nt: TGTGCCAGCAGTTCCACCCCCCCCGGGGTATACGAGCAGTACTTC
cdr3_aa: CASSSTPPGVYEQYF

j_call: TRBJ1-5
clone_size: -
d_call: TRBD1
v_call: TRBV7-9
cdr3_nt: TGTGCCAGCAGCTCCGACAGGGACAATCAGCCCCAGCATTTT
cdr3_aa: CASSSDRDNQPQHF

j_call: TRBJ1-5
clone_size: few
d_call: -
v_call: TRBV2
cdr3_nt: TGTGCCAGCAGTGAAACAGGGCTGAGCAATCAGCCCCAGCATTTT
cdr3_aa: CASSETGLSNQPQHF

j_call: TRBJ2-6
clone_size: -
d_call: TRBD1
v_call: TRBV19
cdr3_nt: TGTGCCAGTAGTATGGGACAGGGGGCGCGGGGGGCCAACGTCCTGACTTTC
cdr3_aa: CASSMGQGARGANVLTF

j_call: TRBJ1-3
clone_size: -
d_call: -
v_call: TRBV18
cdr3_nt: TGTGCCAGCTCACCAATTTGGGGCTCCTCTGGAAACACCATATATTTT
cdr3_aa: CASSPIWGSSGNTIYF

j_call: TRBJ1-6
clone_size: -
d_call: -
v_call: TRBV5-5
cdr3_nt: TGTGCCAGCGGCATTGTAAGGAGCTCCTATAATTCACCCCTCCACTTT
cdr3_aa: CASGIVRSSYNSPLHF

j_call: TRBJ2-7
clone_size: -
d_call: -
v_call: TRBV30
cdr3_nt: TGTGCCTGGCGAGAGAGCTCCTACGAGCAGTACTTC
cdr3_aa: CAWRESSYEQYF

j_call: TRBJ2-7
clone_size: -
d_call: TRBD1
v_call: TRBV5-4
cdr3_nt: TGTGCCAGCAGCTTGCCGGGGACAGCATCCTACGAGCAGTACTTC
cdr3_aa: CASSLPGTASYEQYF

j_call: TRBJ2-7
clone_size: -
d_call: -
v_call: TRBV13
cdr3_nt: TGTGCCAGCAGCCACGTACAGTCCTACGAGCAGTACTTC
cdr3_aa: CASSHVQSYEQYF

j_call: TRBJ1-6
clone_size: -
d_call: -
v_call: TRBV18
cdr3_nt: TGTGCCAGCTCACCCTCAGGTCAGGGTAATTCACCCCTCCACTTT
cdr3_aa: CASSPSGQGNSPLHF

j_call: TRBJ1-4
clone_size: few
d_call: -
v_call: TRBV7-9
cdr3_nt: TGTGCCAGCAGAAAGACCGAGGGGGGGGAAAAACTGTTTTTT
cdr3_aa: CASRKTEGGEKLFF

j_call: TRBJ2-7
clone_size: -
d_call: -
v_call: TRBV7-6
cdr3_nt: TGTGCCAGCAGCTTAAATTCGGCCTACGAGCAGTACTTC
cdr3_aa: CASSLNSAYEQYF

j_call: TRBJ2-5
clone_size: -
d_call: -
v_call: TRBV6-5
cdr3_nt: TGTGCCATCGGAGGACCCCATTACGGGGAGACCCAGTACTTC
cdr3_aa: CAIGGPHYGETQYF

j_call: TRBJ1-1
clone_size: few
d_call: -
v_call: TRBV7-2
cdr3_nt: TGTGCCAGCAGCTTAGCGTCTTCGAACACTGAAGCTTTCTTT
cdr3_aa: CASSLASSNTEAFF

j_call: TRBJ2-2
clone_size: -
d_call: TRBD1
v_call: TRBV7-9
cdr3_nt: TGTGCCAGCAGCCTTAGACAGGGCACCGGGGAGCTGTTTTTT
cdr3_aa: CASSLRQGTGELFF

j_call: TRBJ2-1
clone_size: -
d_call: -
v_call: TRBV10-3
cdr3_nt: TGTGCCACCGGAGGGGTATACAATGAGCAGTTCTTC
cdr3_aa: CATGGVYNEQFF

j_call: TRBJ2-5
clone_size: -
d_call: TRBD1
v_call: TRBV7-2
cdr3_nt: TGTGCCAGCAGCTACGGACAGGGGGTAGAGACCCAGTACTTC
cdr3_aa: CASSYGQGVETQYF

j_call: TRBJ2-7
clone_size: -
d_call: -
v_call: TRBV6-6
cdr3_nt: TGTGCCAGCAGTATATCCGGGACCTACGAGCAGTACTTC
cdr3_aa: CASSISGTYEQYF

j_call: TRBJ1-3
clone_size: -
d_call: -
v_call: TRBV2
cdr3_nt: TGTGCCAGCACAATCGTGAGGCGGGTTGCCGTCACTAGATTATATTTT
cdr3_aa: CASTIVRRVAVTRLYF

j_call: TRBJ2-7
clone_size: -
d_call: TRBD2
v_call: TRBV5-1
cdr3_nt: TGCGCCAGCAGCTGGCGGGAGAGTTTGTCCCCGATTCCCTACGAGCAGTACTTC
cdr3_aa: CASSWRESLSPIPYEQYF

j_call: TRBJ1-6
clone_size: -
d_call: TRBD1
v_call: TRBV28
cdr3_nt: TGTGCCAGCAGTGAGGGACAGGGGTATGGTTCACCCCTCCACTTT
cdr3_aa: CASSEGQGYGSPLHF

j_call: TRBJ2-7
clone_size: -
d_call: -
v_call: TRBV4-1
cdr3_nt: TGCGCCAGCAGCCAAGGATCGGGGGTGGTGATCTACGAGCAGTACTTC
cdr3_aa: CASSQGSGVVIYEQYF